This entry describes one T cell receptor (beta chain). This CDR3 spans 14 amino acids. Germline V gene lookup returns CDR1 GTSNPN and CDR2 SVGIG (reference sequence). V lost 0 bases and J lost 7; bases outside the gene matches: 6. Libraries were prepared by immunoSEQ multiplex PCR; TCRdb keeps only in-frame clonotypes and omits some of them. The sample contains 250,000 to 300,000 clones, about four fifths of which appear only once. This entry comes from a study of control samples from healthy donors and cancer patients. The chain employs TRBV30 and TRBJ1-2; 9 bases fit TRBD1. The TCR comes from a woman aged 60-75 years with lung cancer. The material sequenced was PBMCs. The CDR3 region is CAWSVITGGSGYTF. For the CDR3, the DNA is TGTGCCTGGAGTGTTATTACAGGGGGCAGTGGCTACACCTTC.